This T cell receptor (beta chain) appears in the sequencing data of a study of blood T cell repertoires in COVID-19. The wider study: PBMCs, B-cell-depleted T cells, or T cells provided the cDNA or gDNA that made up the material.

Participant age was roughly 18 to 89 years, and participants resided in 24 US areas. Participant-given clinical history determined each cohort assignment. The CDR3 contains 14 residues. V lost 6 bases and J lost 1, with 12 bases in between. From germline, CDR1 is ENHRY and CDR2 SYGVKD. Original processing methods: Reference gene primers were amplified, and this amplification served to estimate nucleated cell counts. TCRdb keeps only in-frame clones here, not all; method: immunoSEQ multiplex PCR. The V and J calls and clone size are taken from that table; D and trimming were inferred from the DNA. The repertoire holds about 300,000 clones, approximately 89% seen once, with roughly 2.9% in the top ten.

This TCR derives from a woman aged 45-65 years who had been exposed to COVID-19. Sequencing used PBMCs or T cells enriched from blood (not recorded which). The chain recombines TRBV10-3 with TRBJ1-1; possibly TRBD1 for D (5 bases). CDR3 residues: CAIRKTEENTEAFF. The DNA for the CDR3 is TGTGCCATCAGGAAGACAGAGGAGAACACTGAAGCTTTCTTT.